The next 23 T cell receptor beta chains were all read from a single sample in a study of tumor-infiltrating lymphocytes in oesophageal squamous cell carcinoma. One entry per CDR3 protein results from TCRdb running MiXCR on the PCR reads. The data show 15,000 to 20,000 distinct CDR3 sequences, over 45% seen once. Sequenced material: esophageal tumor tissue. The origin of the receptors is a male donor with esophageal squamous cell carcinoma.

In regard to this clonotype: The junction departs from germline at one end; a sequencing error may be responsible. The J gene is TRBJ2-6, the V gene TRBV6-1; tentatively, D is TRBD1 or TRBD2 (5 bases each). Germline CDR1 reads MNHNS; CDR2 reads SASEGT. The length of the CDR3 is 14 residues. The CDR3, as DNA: TGTGCCAGCAGTGAACTACTAGATTGGGGGTTGAAGTTCTTC. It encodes CASSELLDWGLKFF.

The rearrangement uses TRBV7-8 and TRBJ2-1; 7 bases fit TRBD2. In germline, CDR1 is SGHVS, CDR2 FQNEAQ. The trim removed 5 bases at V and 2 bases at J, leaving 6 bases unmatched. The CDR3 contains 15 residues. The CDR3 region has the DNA TGTGCCAGCAGCCTGGGAGGGGCCACCTACAATGAGCAGTTCTTC. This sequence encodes CASSLGGATYNEQFF.

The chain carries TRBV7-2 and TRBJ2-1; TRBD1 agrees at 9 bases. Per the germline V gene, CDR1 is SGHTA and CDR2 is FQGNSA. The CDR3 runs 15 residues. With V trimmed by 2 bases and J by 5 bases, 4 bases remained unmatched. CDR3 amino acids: CASSLYRDRDNEQFF. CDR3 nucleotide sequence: TGTGCCAGCAGCTTATACCGGGACAGGGACAATGAGCAGTTCTTC.

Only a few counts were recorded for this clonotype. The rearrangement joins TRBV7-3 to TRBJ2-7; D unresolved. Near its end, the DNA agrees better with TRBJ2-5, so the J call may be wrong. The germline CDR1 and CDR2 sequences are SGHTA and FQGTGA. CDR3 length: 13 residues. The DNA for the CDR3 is TGTGCCAGCAGCTTGATTAGTCAAGAGACCCAGTACTTC. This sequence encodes CASSLISQETQYF.

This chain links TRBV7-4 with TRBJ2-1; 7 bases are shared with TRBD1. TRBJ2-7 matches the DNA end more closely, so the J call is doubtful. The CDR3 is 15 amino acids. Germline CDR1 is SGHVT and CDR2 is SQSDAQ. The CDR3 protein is CASSQTGDQLREQYF. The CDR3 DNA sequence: TGTGCCAGCAGCCAAACAGGGGACCAGCTACGCGAGCAGTACTTC.

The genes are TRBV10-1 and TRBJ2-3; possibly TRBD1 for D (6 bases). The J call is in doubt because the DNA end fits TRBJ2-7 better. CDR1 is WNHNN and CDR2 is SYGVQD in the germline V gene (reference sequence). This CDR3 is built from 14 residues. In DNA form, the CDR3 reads TGCGCCAGCAGTGCCGGGACACAAAGTTCCGAGCAGTACTTC. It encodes CASSAGTQSSEQYF.

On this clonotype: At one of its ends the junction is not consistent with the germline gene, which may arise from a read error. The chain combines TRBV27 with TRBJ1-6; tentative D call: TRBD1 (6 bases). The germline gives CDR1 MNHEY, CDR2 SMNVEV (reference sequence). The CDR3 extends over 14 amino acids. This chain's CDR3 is CASRPNRAPYEQYF. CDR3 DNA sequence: TGTGCCAGCAGGCCGAACAGGGCCCCCTACGAGCAGTACTTT.

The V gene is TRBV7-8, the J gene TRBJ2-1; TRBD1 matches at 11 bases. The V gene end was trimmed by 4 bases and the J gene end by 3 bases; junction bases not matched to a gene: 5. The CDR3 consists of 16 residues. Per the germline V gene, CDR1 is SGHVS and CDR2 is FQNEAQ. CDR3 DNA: TGTGCCAGCAGCTCCCGGGACAGGGGGGACTACAATGAGCAGTTCTTC. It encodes CASSSRDRGDYNEQFF.

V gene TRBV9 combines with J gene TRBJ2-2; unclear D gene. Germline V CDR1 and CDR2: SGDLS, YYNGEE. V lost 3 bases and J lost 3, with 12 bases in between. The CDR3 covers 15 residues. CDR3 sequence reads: CASSASGSYTGELFF. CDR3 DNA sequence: TGTGCCAGCAGCGCATCCGGGTCTTACACCGGGGAGCTGTTTTTT.

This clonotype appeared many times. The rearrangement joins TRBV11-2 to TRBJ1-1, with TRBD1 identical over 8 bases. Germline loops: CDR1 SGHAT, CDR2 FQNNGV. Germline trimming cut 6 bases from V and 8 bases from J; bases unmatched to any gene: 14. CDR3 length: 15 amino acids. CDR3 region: CASRVRDRSSSEAFF. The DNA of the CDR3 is TGTGCCAGCAGGGTACGGGACAGGAGCTCATCGGAAGCTTTCTTT.

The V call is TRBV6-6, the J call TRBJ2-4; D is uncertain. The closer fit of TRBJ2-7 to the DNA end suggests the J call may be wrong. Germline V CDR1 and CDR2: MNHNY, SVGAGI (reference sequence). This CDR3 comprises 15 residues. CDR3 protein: CASSYSGLPSDEQYF. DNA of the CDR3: TGTGCCAGCAGTTACTCGGGTTTACCTTCAGACGAGCAGTACTTC.

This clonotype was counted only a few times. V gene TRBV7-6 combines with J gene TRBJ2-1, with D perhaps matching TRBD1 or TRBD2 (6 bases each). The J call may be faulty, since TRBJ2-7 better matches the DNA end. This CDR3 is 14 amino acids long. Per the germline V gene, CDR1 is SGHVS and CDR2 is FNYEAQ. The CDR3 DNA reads TGTGCCAGCAGATTAAGGGGGGACTCCTACGAGCAGTACTTC. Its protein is CASRLRGDSYEQYF.

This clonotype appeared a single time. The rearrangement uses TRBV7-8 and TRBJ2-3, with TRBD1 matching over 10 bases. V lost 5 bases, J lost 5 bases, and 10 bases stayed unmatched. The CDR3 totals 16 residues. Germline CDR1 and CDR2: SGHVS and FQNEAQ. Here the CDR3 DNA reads TGTGCCAGCAGCGGGCGGGGACAGGGGCCTGGAGATACGCAGTATTTT. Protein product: CASSGRGQGPGDTQYF.

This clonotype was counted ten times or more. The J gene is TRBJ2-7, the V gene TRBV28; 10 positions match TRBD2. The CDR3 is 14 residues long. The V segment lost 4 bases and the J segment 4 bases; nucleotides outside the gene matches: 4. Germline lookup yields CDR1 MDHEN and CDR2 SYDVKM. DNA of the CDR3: TGTGCCAGCAGTTACAGCGGGAGGGTTTACGAGCAGTACTTC. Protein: CASSYSGRVYEQYF.

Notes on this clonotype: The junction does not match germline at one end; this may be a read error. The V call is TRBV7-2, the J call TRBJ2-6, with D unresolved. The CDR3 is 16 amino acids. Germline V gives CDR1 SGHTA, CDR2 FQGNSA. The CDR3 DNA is TGTGCCAGCAGCTTACGCCCCCAATTAACGGTTCAGCCCCAGCATTTC. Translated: CASSLRPQLTVQPQHF.

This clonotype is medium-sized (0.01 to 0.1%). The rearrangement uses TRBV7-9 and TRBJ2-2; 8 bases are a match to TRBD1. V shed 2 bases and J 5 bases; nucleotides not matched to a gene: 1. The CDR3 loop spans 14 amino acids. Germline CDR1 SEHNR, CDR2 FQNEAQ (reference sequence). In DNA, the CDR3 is TGTGCCAGCAGCTTACAGGGGGCGACCGGGGAGCTGTTTTTT. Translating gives CASSLQGATGELFF.

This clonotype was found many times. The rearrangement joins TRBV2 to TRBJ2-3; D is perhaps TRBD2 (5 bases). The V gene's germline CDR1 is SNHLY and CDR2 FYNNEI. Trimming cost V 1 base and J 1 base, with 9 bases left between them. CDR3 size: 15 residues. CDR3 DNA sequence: TGTGCCAGCAGTGAAGAAGGCGGGCGCACAGATACGCAGTATTTT. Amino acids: CASSEEGGRTDTQYF.

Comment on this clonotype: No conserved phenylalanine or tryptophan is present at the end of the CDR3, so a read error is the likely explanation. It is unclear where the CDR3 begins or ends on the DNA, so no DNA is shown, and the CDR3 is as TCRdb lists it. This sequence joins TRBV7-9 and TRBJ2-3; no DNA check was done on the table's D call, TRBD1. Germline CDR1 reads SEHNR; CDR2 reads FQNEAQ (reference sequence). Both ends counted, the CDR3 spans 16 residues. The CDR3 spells CASSLAGTDETQYFGP.

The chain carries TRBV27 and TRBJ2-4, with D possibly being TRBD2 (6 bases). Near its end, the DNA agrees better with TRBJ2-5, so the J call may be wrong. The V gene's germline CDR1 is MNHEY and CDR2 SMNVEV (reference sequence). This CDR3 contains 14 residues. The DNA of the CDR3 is TGTGCCAGCAGTTTTGGGCAGGGAGGAGAGACCCAGTACTTC. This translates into CASSFGQGGETQYF.

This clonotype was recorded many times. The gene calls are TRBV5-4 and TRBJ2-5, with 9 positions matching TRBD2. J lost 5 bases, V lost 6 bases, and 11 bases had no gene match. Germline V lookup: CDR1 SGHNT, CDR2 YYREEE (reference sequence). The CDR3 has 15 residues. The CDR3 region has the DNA TGTGCCAGCACCCTCTGGCGGGGGGGCGGGGAGACCCAGTACTTC. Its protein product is CASTLWRGGGETQYF.

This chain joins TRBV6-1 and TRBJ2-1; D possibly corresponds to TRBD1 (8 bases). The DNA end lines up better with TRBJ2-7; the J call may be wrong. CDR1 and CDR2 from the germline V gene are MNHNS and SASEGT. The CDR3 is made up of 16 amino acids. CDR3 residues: CAILYRGGKGAYEQYF. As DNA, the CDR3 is TGTGCCATCCTGTACAGGGGGGGAAAGGGAGCCTACGAGCAGTACTTC.

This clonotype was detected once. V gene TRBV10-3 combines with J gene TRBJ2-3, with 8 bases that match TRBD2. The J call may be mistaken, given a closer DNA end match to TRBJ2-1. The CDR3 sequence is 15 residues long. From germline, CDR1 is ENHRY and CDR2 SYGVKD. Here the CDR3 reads CATSSGSGSSNEQFF. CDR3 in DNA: TGTGCCACCTCTTCGGGGAGCGGGAGTTCCAATGAGCAGTTCTTC.

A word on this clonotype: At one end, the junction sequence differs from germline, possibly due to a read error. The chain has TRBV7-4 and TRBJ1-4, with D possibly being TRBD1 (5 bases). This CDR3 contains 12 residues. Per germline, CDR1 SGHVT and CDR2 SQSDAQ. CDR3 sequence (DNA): TGTGCCAGCAGCTTCAGAGGGGACGAGCAGTACTTT. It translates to CASSFRGDEQYF.